A single sample gave rise to the 24 T cell receptor beta chains below, sequenced in a study of T cell changes during pregnancy in multiple sclerosis. Using immunoSEQ multiplex PCR, the repertoire was profiled, and TCRdb retains in-frame clones only, with some absent. The sample yields about 92,000 clones, about 92% seen once. The sample was peripheral blood, taken in the first trimester of pregnancy. These TCRs come from a female donor with multiple sclerosis, enrolled in a pregnancy study.

This chain links TRBV29-1 with TRBJ2-1; 7 nucleotides match TRBD1. The CDR3 sequence is 18 residues long. Germline assignment: CDR1 SQVTM and CDR2 ANQGSEA. The J segment lost 5 bases and the V segment lost 0 bases, leaving 16 bases of the junction unmatched. The CDR3: CSVEDQGWGIDRDNEQFF. For the CDR3, the DNA is TGCAGCGTTGAAGATCAGGGGTGGGGAATAGACAGGGACAATGAGCAGTTCTTC.

The V call is TRBV30, the J call TRBJ2-3; 9 nucleotides match TRBD2. CDR1 and CDR2 from the germline V gene are GTSNPN and SVGIG (reference sequence). This CDR3 has 15 amino acids. V was clipped by 5 bases and J by 3 bases; unmatched bases: 9. The CDR3 region has the DNA TGTGCCTGGGGCGGGGGGGTCTTATCGACAGATACGCAGTATTTT. It is translated as CAWGGGVLSTDTQYF.

The chain combines TRBV4-1 with TRBJ2-1; 10 bases are shared with TRBD2. Trimming removed 6 bases from V and 8 bases from J; junction bases left unmatched: 13. This CDR3 has 16 amino acids. Germline V lookup: CDR1 MGHRA, CDR2 YSYEKL. The CDR3 protein is CASRLEGLATGHEQFF. For the CDR3, the DNA is TGCGCCAGCAGACTGGAGGGACTAGCGACGGGGCATGAGCAGTTCTTC.

The chain has TRBV5-4 and TRBJ2-1; tentatively, D is TRBD2 (7 bases). Germline loops: CDR1 SGHNT, CDR2 YYREEE (reference sequence). V gave up 4 bases and J gave up 7 bases, with 18 bases separating them. The CDR3 consists of 15 residues. The CDR3 is CASSPRGRVGNEQFF. The CDR3 DNA reads TGTGCCAGCAGCCCGCGGGGGCGGGTCGGGAATGAGCAGTTCTTC.

The rearrangement links TRBV7-9 to TRBJ2-6; D gene ambiguous. CDR1 is SEHNR and CDR2 is FQNEAQ in the germline V gene (reference sequence). The V end lost 5 bases, the J end lost 1 base, and 9 bases lay between the germline ends. CDR3 size: 15 residues. CDR3 in DNA: TGTGCCAGCAGCATCACAGAATCTGGGGCCAACGTCCTGACTTTC. Translation gives CASSITESGANVLTF.

The V gene is TRBV30, the J gene TRBJ2-3, with D perhaps TRBD1 (6 bases). The CDR3 consists of 15 residues. V was clipped by 4 bases and J by 2 bases, with 16 bases between them. Germline values: CDR1 GTSNPN, CDR2 SVGIG (reference sequence). This chain's CDR3 is CAWNGDTEVTDTQYF. The CDR3 DNA reads TGTGCCTGGAATGGGGACACCGAAGTCACAGATACGCAGTATTTT.

This rearrangement joins TRBV28 to TRBJ1-1; D gene ambiguous. The CDR3 is 14 amino acids. With 5 bases removed from V and 3 bases from J, the gap between germline ends came to 13 bases. CDR1 and CDR2 (germline): MDHEN, SYDVKM. The CDR3 loop is CASSPALEDTEAFF. The CDR3 region has the DNA TGTGCCAGCAGTCCCGCGTTGGAGGACACTGAAGCTTTCTTT.

This rearrangement joins TRBV10-1 to TRBJ2-7; 9 nucleotides match TRBD2. The length of the CDR3 is 16 residues. With 3 bases clipped from V and 2 bases from J, the junction kept 8 bases outside the gene matches. CDR1 is WNHNN, CDR2 SYGVQD, per germline (reference sequence). DNA for the CDR3: TGCGCCAGCAGTGACCTGAGACTAGCGGTGACCTACGAGCAGTACTTC. The encoded protein is CASSDLRLAVTYEQYF.

The chain's CDR3 is CASSPMPSASSGANVLTF. Written as DNA, the CDR3 is TGTGCCAGCTCACCAATGCCTAGCGCCTCCTCTGGGGCCAACGTCCTGACTTTC. The chain combines TRBV18 with TRBJ2-6; tentatively, D is TRBD2 (6 bases). Germline V gives CDR1 KGHSH, CDR2 LQKENI. This CDR3 contains 18 residues. Trimming removed 2 bases from V and 0 bases from J, with 14 bases in between.

The chain links TRBV28 to TRBJ1-1, with TRBD1 matching over 9 bases. V dropped 4 bases and J dropped 9; count of bases not matched to a gene: 9. Germline values: CDR1 MDHEN, CDR2 SYDVKM. The CDR3 contains 14 residues. CDR3 in DNA: TGTGCCAGCAGTTCCACAGGGGGCGGAGGCAAAGCTTTCTTT. Its protein is CASSSTGGGGKAFF.

The rearrangement links TRBV30 to TRBJ1-2; D uncertain. V lost 2 bases and J 7 bases, leaving 11 bases between the germline ends. Germline CDR1 reads GTSNPN; CDR2 reads SVGIG (reference sequence). This CDR3 has 12 residues. The CDR3, as DNA: TGTGCCTGGAGTCCAGAGGCGGTTGGCTACACCTTC. Its protein is CAWSPEAVGYTF.

V usage is TRBV5-1 and J usage is TRBJ1-2; D remains ambiguous. Germline CDR1 reads SGHRS; CDR2 reads YFSETQ. The CDR3 loop spans 13 amino acids. Trimming removed 0 bases from V and 8 bases from J, with 11 bases in between. The CDR3 reads CASSLAGRSGYTF. CDR3 DNA: TGCGCCAGCAGCTTGGCGGGGAGAAGCGGCTACACCTTC.

The chain combines TRBV7-9 with TRBJ2-1; tentative D call: TRBD1 (5 bases). Germline CDR1 SEHNR, CDR2 FQNEAQ (reference sequence). This CDR3 has 15 residues. Trimming stripped 3 bases from V and 4 bases from J, with 13 bases between. The CDR3 region is CASSFIQALYNEQFF. DNA of the CDR3: TGTGCCAGCAGCTTTATACAGGCCTTATACAATGAGCAGTTCTTC.

This rearrangement joins TRBV19 to TRBJ1-5, with D possibly matching TRBD1 (5 bases). V was cut by 2 bases and J by 2 bases, with 10 bases left in between. Germline CDR1 LNHDA, CDR2 SQIVND (reference sequence). The CDR3 spans 15 residues. The CDR3 coding sequence is TGTGCCAGTAGTATACTCGGGGGTCGCAATCAGCCCCAGCATTTT. It encodes CASSILGGRNQPQHF.

The V and J genes are TRBV19 and TRBJ2-7; 9 nucleotides agree with TRBD1. V was pared by 6 bases and J by 2 bases, with 5 bases of the junction left unmatched. This CDR3 has 14 amino acids. Looked up from germline, CDR1 is LNHDA and CDR2 is SQIVND (reference sequence). Here the CDR3 DNA reads TGTGCCAGTAGAAGACAGGGGGGCCCCTACGAGCAGTACTTC. Protein product: CASRRQGGPYEQYF.

The chain links TRBV7-7 to TRBJ2-1; D may be TRBD2 (6 bases). CDR1 and CDR2 from the germline V gene are SSHAT and FNYEAQ (reference sequence). The CDR3 totals 14 residues. Deletions cut 5 bases from V and 7 bases from J, with 15 bases between. As DNA, the CDR3 is TGTGCCAGCAGCCGGGACTTTTCTGGGAATGAGCAGTTCTTC. As protein: CASSRDFSGNEQFF.

The V and J genes are TRBV6-6 and TRBJ2-7, with 11 bases aligning to TRBD1. The CDR3 is made up of 14 amino acids. Per the germline V gene, CDR1 is MNHNY and CDR2 is SVGAGI (reference sequence). Unmatched junction bases numbered 4, after V lost 7 bases and J lost 2 bases. The CDR3 coding sequence is TGTGCCAGCACCGCGGGACAGGGGGCCTACGAGCAGTACTTC. Encoded protein: CASTAGQGAYEQYF.

The V gene is TRBV29-1, the J gene TRBJ2-1, with 7 bases fitting TRBD2. The V and J ends lost 8 bases and 3 bases, in that order; junction bases with no gene match: 10. The CDR3 contains 14 residues. Germline V CDR1 and CDR2: SQVTM, ANQGSEA. DNA of the CDR3: TGCAGCTCCATAGTGGGCGGGAGCTACAATGAGCAGTTCTTC. Protein sequence: CSSIVGGSYNEQFF.

This sequence joins TRBV7-3 and TRBJ2-3; TRBD2 agrees at 10 bases. V was clipped by 5 bases and J by 4 bases; unmatched bases: 6. This CDR3 region has 15 residues. Germline values: CDR1 SGHTA, CDR2 FQGTGA. CDR3 nucleotide sequence: TGTGCCAGCAGCGTCGTAGCGGGAGGTGCAGATACGCAGTATTTT. As protein: CASSVVAGGADTQYF.

CDR3 region: CAISGSGDYNEQFF. In nucleotides, the CDR3 is TGTGCCATCAGTGGGAGCGGGGATTACAATGAGCAGTTCTTC. The V call is TRBV10-3, the J call TRBJ2-1; 7 bases line up with TRBD2. The V and J ends lost 4 bases and 4 bases, in that order; junction bases with no gene match: 4. Germline loops: CDR1 ENHRY, CDR2 SYGVKD. CDR3 length: 14 residues.

V and J are TRBV6-1 and TRBJ2-7; 13 bases fit TRBD2. The CDR3 has 15 residues. CDR1 MNHNS and CDR2 SASEGT come from the germline V gene. Trimming removed 5 bases from V and 1 base from J; junction bases left unmatched: 2. CDR3 sequence: CASSLTSGRSYEQYF. The CDR3 DNA reads as TGTGCCAGCAGTCTGACTAGCGGGAGGTCCTACGAGCAGTACTTC.

This rearrangement joins TRBV9 to TRBJ2-1, with D possibly matching TRBD2 (5 bases). This CDR3 has 15 amino acids. V lost 3 bases, J lost 0 bases, and 10 bases lay in between. Germline V gene lookup returns CDR1 SGDLS and CDR2 YYNGEE. In DNA form, the CDR3 reads TGTGCCAGCAGCGACTACGGAGGCTCCTACAATGAGCAGTTCTTC. Its protein is CASSDYGGSYNEQFF.

This clone is a singleton in its sample. This chain uses TRBV29-1 with TRBJ2-1; TRBD2 might be the D (6 bases). V was clipped by 8 bases and J by 2 bases, with 13 bases between them. CDR1 and CDR2 (germline): SQVTM, ANQGSEA. There are 13 residues in the CDR3. The CDR3 DNA follows: TGCAGCTCCCGGAGGGATACCTACAATGAGCAGTTCTTC. This gives the protein CSSRRDTYNEQFF.

The rearrangement uses TRBV4-2 and TRBJ1-1; TRBD1 matches 7 bases. J lost 4 bases, V lost 3 bases, and 8 bases had no gene match. The CDR3 has 15 amino acids. Germline-derived CDR1 and CDR2 are LGHNA and YNFKEQ. CDR3 residues: CASSQAIQGPTEAFF. The CDR3 coding sequence is TGTGCCAGCAGCCAGGCCATACAGGGGCCCACTGAAGCTTTCTTT.